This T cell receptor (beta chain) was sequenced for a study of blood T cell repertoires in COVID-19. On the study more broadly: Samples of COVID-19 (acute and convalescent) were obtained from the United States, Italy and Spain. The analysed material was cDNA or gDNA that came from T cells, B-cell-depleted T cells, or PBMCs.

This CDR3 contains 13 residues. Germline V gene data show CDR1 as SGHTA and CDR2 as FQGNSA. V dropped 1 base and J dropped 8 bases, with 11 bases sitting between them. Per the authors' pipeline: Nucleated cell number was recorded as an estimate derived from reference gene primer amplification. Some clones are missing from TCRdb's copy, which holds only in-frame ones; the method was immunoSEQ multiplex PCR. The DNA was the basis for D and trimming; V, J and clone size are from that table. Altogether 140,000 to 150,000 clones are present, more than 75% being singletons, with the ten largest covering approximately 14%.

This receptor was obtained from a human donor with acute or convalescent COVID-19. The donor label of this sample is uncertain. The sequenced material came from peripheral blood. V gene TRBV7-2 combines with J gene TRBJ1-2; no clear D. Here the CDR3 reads CASSLGTRRGYTF. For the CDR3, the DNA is TGTGCCAGCAGCTTAGGAACTCGGAGGGGCTACACCTTC. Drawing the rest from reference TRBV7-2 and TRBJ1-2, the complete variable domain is GAGVSQSPSNKVTEKGKDVELRCDPISGHTALYWYRQSLGQGLEFLIYFQGNSAPDKSGLPSDRFSAERTGGSVSTLTIQRTQQEDSAVYLCASSLGTRRGYTFGSGTRLTVV.